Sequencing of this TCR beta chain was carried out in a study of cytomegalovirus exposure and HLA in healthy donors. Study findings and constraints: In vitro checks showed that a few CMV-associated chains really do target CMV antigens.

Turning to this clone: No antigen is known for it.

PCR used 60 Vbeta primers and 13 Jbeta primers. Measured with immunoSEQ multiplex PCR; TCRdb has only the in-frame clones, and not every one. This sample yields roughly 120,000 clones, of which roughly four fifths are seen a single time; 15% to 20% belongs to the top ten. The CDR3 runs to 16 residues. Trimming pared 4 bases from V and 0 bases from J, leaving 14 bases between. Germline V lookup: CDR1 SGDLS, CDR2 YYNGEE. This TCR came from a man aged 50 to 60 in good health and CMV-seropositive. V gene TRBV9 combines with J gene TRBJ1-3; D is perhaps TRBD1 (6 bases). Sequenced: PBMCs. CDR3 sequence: CASSLSGDRSGNTIYF. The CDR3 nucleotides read TGTGCCAGCAGCCTCTCAGGGGATCGCTCTGGAAACACCATATATTTT.